The rows below give T cell receptor beta chains drawn from one sample of a study of CD8 T cells in ankylosing spondylitis. One entry per CDR3 protein results from TCRdb running MiXCR on the 5' RACE reads. The sample yields about 330,000 distinct CDR3 sequences, around 7.6% seen once. Sequencing input: blood, either unsorted or a sorted T cell fraction (not recorded which). These receptors originate from a male donor with ankylosing spondylitis. The CDR3 runs from the conserved cysteine through the conserved F or W. D genes are given only for firm matches. Size is omitted from some rows. Given values are once, few, many or a class for expanded clones.

d_call: TRBD2
clone_size: few
j_call: TRBJ2-3
v_call: TRBV6-2/TRBV6-3
cdr3_aa: CASSPPGLGIVDTQYF
cdr3_nt: TGTGCCAGCAGTCCTCCGGGACTAGGGATTGTGGATACGCAGTATTTT

d_call: TRBD2
clone_size: -
j_call: TRBJ2-1
v_call: TRBV10-2
cdr3_aa: CASSGRLAGDPNEQFF
cdr3_nt: TGCGCCAGCAGTGGAAGACTAGCGGGAGATCCCAATGAGCAGTTCTTC

d_call: TRBD2
clone_size: many
j_call: TRBJ2-1
v_call: TRBV5-1
cdr3_aa: CASSLPGRTSNEQFF
cdr3_nt: TGCGCCAGCAGCCTACCAGGGAGGACTAGTAATGAGCAGTTCTTC

d_call: TRBD2
clone_size: few
j_call: TRBJ2-1
v_call: TRBV7-6
cdr3_aa: CASSLVLAGKSSYNEQFF
cdr3_nt: TGTGCCAGCAGCTTAGTACTAGCGGGAAAGAGCTCCTACAATGAGCAGTTCTTC

d_call: -
clone_size: many
j_call: TRBJ2-2
v_call: TRBV28
cdr3_aa: CASSLGTYVELFF
cdr3_nt: TGTGCCAGCAGTTTAGGGACTTATGTGGAGCTGTTTTTT

d_call: -
clone_size: -
j_call: TRBJ2-7
v_call: TRBV9
cdr3_aa: CASSVAAGRVYEQYF
cdr3_nt: TGTGCCAGCAGCGTAGCCGCGGGGAGAGTATACGAGCAGTACTTC

d_call: TRBD2
clone_size: -
j_call: TRBJ2-1
v_call: TRBV7-9
cdr3_aa: CASRGRAAEQFF
cdr3_nt: TGTGCCAGCAGAGGGAGGGCCGCTGAGCAGTTCTTC

d_call: -
clone_size: -
j_call: TRBJ2-1
v_call: TRBV20-1
cdr3_aa: CSARDFRANEQFF
cdr3_nt: TGCAGTGCTAGAGATTTCAGGGCCAATGAGCAGTTCTTC

d_call: TRBD2
clone_size: few
j_call: TRBJ2-7
v_call: TRBV5-1
cdr3_aa: CASSLFSGSLYEQYF
cdr3_nt: TGCGCCAGCAGCTTGTTCAGCGGGAGCTTGTACGAGCAGTACTTC

d_call: TRBD2
clone_size: -
j_call: TRBJ2-1
v_call: TRBV5-1
cdr3_aa: CASSLLPSGGLDEQFF
cdr3_nt: TGCGCCAGCAGCTTGTTGCCTAGCGGGGGGCTCGATGAGCAGTTCTTC

d_call: -
clone_size: many
j_call: TRBJ2-6
v_call: TRBV20-1
cdr3_aa: CSARGVTGIPSGANVLTF
cdr3_nt: TGCAGTGCTAGAGGCGTTACAGGGATCCCCTCTGGGGCCAACGTCCTGACTTTC

d_call: TRBD2
clone_size: -
j_call: TRBJ2-2
v_call: TRBV12-3/TRBV12-4
cdr3_aa: CATSLGLAGNTGELFF
cdr3_nt: TGTGCCACCTCCCTGGGGCTAGCGGGAAACACCGGGGAGCTGTTTTTT

d_call: TRBD2
clone_size: few
j_call: TRBJ2-7
v_call: TRBV9
cdr3_aa: CASSQRLAGGPHEQYF
cdr3_nt: TGTGCCAGCAGCCAGAGACTAGCGGGAGGGCCCCACGAGCAGTACTTC

d_call: -
clone_size: many
j_call: TRBJ2-2
v_call: TRBV5-1
cdr3_aa: CASSLDSGELFF
cdr3_nt: TGCGCCAGCAGCTTGGATTCCGGGGAGCTGTTTTTT

d_call: TRBD2
clone_size: -
j_call: TRBJ2-7
v_call: TRBV3-1
cdr3_aa: CASSQAISGRKLTYEQYF
cdr3_nt: TGTGCCAGCAGCCAAGCTATTAGCGGGAGGAAATTAACCTACGAGCAGTACTTC

d_call: -
clone_size: -
j_call: TRBJ2-2
v_call: TRBV5-1
cdr3_aa: CASSLGDRLLSGELFF
cdr3_nt: TGCGCCAGCAGCTTGGGGGACCGACTTTTGAGCGGGGAGCTGTTTTTT

d_call: -
clone_size: -
j_call: TRBJ2-7
v_call: TRBV29-1
cdr3_aa: CAAETGDRQYF
cdr3_nt: TGCGCAGCGGAAACGGGGGATAGGCAGTACTTC

d_call: -
clone_size: few
j_call: TRBJ2-1
v_call: TRBV7-9
cdr3_aa: CASSLTAKGEQFF
cdr3_nt: TGTGCCAGCAGCTTAACCGCGAAGGGTGAGCAGTTCTTC

d_call: TRBD2
clone_size: -
j_call: TRBJ2-1
v_call: TRBV4-1
cdr3_aa: CASSIPSGTWFF
cdr3_nt: TGCGCCAGCAGCATCCCTAGCGGGACGTGGTTCTTC

d_call: TRBD2
clone_size: few
j_call: TRBJ2-3
v_call: TRBV13
cdr3_aa: CASSPSGSEDTQYF
cdr3_nt: TGTGCCAGCAGCCCTAGCGGGAGCGAAGATACGCAGTATTTT

d_call: TRBD1
clone_size: few
j_call: TRBJ2-1
v_call: TRBV11-3
cdr3_aa: CASSTGGGSSYNEQFF
cdr3_nt: TGTGCCAGCAGCACAGGGGGCGGGAGCTCCTACAATGAGCAGTTCTTC

d_call: -
clone_size: many
j_call: TRBJ1-2
v_call: TRBV29-1
cdr3_aa: CSVEARRDYGYTF
cdr3_nt: TGCAGCGTTGAGGCCAGGCGGGACTATGGCTACACCTTC

d_call: -
clone_size: -
j_call: TRBJ2-1
v_call: TRBV4-1
cdr3_aa: CASSQDGGRGSPYNEQFF
cdr3_nt: TGCGCCAGCAGCCAAGATGGGGGGCGGGGGAGCCCTTACAATGAGCAGTTCTTC

d_call: -
clone_size: few
j_call: TRBJ2-5
v_call: TRBV25-1
cdr3_aa: CASTKTGSLGETQYF
cdr3_nt: TGTGCCAGCACCAAAACAGGGTCCCTGGGGGAGACCCAGTACTTC

d_call: -
clone_size: few
j_call: TRBJ2-5
v_call: TRBV27
cdr3_aa: CASSPGHGVGFQETQYF
cdr3_nt: TGTGCCAGCAGTCCTGGACACGGGGTCGGGTTTCAAGAGACCCAGTACTTC

d_call: -
clone_size: -
j_call: TRBJ2-7
v_call: TRBV7-9
cdr3_aa: CANSLSEGLSSYEQYF
cdr3_nt: TGTGCCAACAGCCTTTCCGAGGGGCTAAGCTCCTACGAGCAGTACTTC

d_call: TRBD2
clone_size: -
j_call: TRBJ2-4
v_call: TRBV20-1
cdr3_aa: CSANSGGGSKNIQYF
cdr3_nt: TGCAGTGCGAATAGCGGGGGGGGCTCCAAAAACATTCAGTACTTC

d_call: -
clone_size: many
j_call: TRBJ2-2
v_call: TRBV6-1
cdr3_aa: CASTGPGVSGELFF
cdr3_nt: TGTGCCAGCACCGGCCCGGGAGTCAGCGGGGAGCTGTTTTTT

d_call: -
clone_size: -
j_call: TRBJ1-1
v_call: TRBV5-1
cdr3_aa: CASSQEPRSTEAFF
cdr3_nt: TGCGCCAGCAGCCAGGAACCAAGGTCGACTGAAGCTTTCTTT

d_call: -
clone_size: few
j_call: TRBJ2-7
v_call: TRBV7-2
cdr3_aa: CASRWGSSYEQYF
cdr3_nt: TGTGCCAGCAGGTGGGGGAGCTCCTACGAGCAGTACTTC

d_call: -
clone_size: -
j_call: TRBJ2-7
v_call: TRBV18
cdr3_aa: CASSPIRTGQYF
cdr3_nt: TGTGCCAGCTCACCAATTAGGACCGGGCAGTACTTC

d_call: TRBD1
clone_size: many
j_call: TRBJ2-5
v_call: TRBV12-3/TRBV12-4
cdr3_aa: CASSLRDRETQYF
cdr3_nt: TGTGCCAGCAGTTTAAGGGACAGAGAGACCCAGTACTTC

d_call: TRBD2
clone_size: -
j_call: TRBJ2-7
v_call: TRBV2
cdr3_aa: CASSYLAGSDEQYF
cdr3_nt: TGTGCCAGCAGTTACCTAGCGGGATCCGACGAGCAGTACTTC

d_call: TRBD1
clone_size: -
j_call: TRBJ2-7
v_call: TRBV7-9
cdr3_aa: CASSLAKGAVEEQYF
cdr3_nt: TGTGCCAGCAGCTTAGCGAAGGGGGCGGTGGAAGAGCAGTACTTC

d_call: TRBD1
clone_size: -
j_call: TRBJ2-1
v_call: TRBV5-1
cdr3_aa: CASSYTAQTGTGVSNEQFF
cdr3_nt: TGCGCCAGCAGCTATACGGCCCAGACCGGGACAGGGGTTAGCAATGAGCAGTTCTTC

d_call: -
clone_size: many
j_call: TRBJ2-1
v_call: TRBV6-1
cdr3_aa: CASSPPYGPRSYNEQFF
cdr3_nt: TGTGCCAGCAGCCCTCCCTATGGGCCTCGCTCCTACAATGAGCAGTTCTTC

d_call: TRBD2
clone_size: -
j_call: TRBJ2-1
v_call: TRBV4-3
cdr3_aa: CASSLSTSRHNEQFF
cdr3_nt: TGCGCCAGCAGCCTCTCGACTAGCCGCCACAATGAGCAGTTCTTC

d_call: TRBD2
clone_size: -
j_call: TRBJ2-1
v_call: TRBV5-1
cdr3_aa: CASSLQTSGNRVEQFF
cdr3_nt: TGCGCCAGCAGCCTACAGACTAGCGGGAATAGGGTTGAGCAGTTCTTC

d_call: TRBD2
clone_size: many
j_call: TRBJ2-1
v_call: TRBV11-1
cdr3_aa: CASRGGTSGRAEAYNEQFF
cdr3_nt: TGTGCCAGCAGGGGGGGGACTAGCGGGAGGGCCGAGGCCTACAATGAGCAGTTCTTC

d_call: -
clone_size: few
j_call: TRBJ2-7
v_call: TRBV19
cdr3_aa: CASSRVPSYEQYF
cdr3_nt: TGTGCCAGTAGTAGGGTCCCCTCCTACGAGCAGTACTTC

d_call: TRBD1
clone_size: once
j_call: TRBJ2-1
v_call: TRBV12-3/TRBV12-4
cdr3_aa: CASSSRQGVNSYNEQFF
cdr3_nt: TGTGCCAGCAGTTCTCGACAGGGCGTTAACTCCTACAATGAGCAGTTCTTC

d_call: -
clone_size: -
j_call: TRBJ1-4
v_call: TRBV11-2
cdr3_aa: CASSLGTGLNEKLFF
cdr3_nt: TGTGCCAGCAGCTTAGGTACAGGGCTAAATGAAAAACTGTTTTTT

d_call: -
clone_size: -
j_call: TRBJ2-3
v_call: TRBV18
cdr3_aa: CASSPYGDGTDTQYF
cdr3_nt: TGTGCCAGCTCACCCTATGGGGACGGCACAGATACGCAGTATTTT

d_call: TRBD2
clone_size: -
j_call: TRBJ2-1
v_call: TRBV20-1
cdr3_aa: CSARDRIAGAYNEQFF
cdr3_nt: TGCAGTGCTAGAGACCGAATAGCGGGAGCTTACAATGAGCAGTTCTTC

d_call: -
clone_size: many
j_call: TRBJ2-1
v_call: TRBV12-3/TRBV12-4
cdr3_aa: CASSLRGHNEQFF
cdr3_nt: TGTGCCAGCAGTTTACGAGGGCACAATGAGCAGTTCTTC

d_call: -
clone_size: few
j_call: TRBJ2-5
v_call: TRBV29-1
cdr3_aa: CSVDLWTVQETQYF
cdr3_nt: TGCAGCGTTGACCTGTGGACGGTACAAGAGACCCAGTACTTC

d_call: -
clone_size: -
j_call: TRBJ2-3
v_call: TRBV12-3/TRBV12-4
cdr3_aa: CASTLGTDTQYF
cdr3_nt: TGTGCCAGCACCCTCGGAACAGATACGCAGTATTTT

d_call: -
clone_size: few
j_call: TRBJ2-7
v_call: TRBV12-5
cdr3_aa: CASGPTYEQYF
cdr3_nt: TGTGCTAGTGGCCCCACCTACGAGCAGTACTTC

d_call: TRBD1
clone_size: many
j_call: TRBJ1-5
v_call: TRBV9
cdr3_aa: CASSQGQVNQPQHF
cdr3_nt: TGTGCCAGCAGCCAAGGACAGGTCAATCAGCCCCAGCATTTT

d_call: -
clone_size: -
j_call: TRBJ2-7
v_call: TRBV14
cdr3_aa: CASSRQRDHEQYF
cdr3_nt: TGTGCCAGCAGCCGACAGAGGGATCACGAGCAGTACTTC

d_call: -
clone_size: few
j_call: TRBJ2-3
v_call: TRBV20-1
cdr3_aa: CSAPTPTGTQGGTQYF
cdr3_nt: TGCAGTGCCCCAACCCCAACCGGTACCCAGGGCGGCACGCAGTATTTT

d_call: -
clone_size: many
j_call: TRBJ2-7
v_call: TRBV18
cdr3_aa: CASSPVYSYEQYF
cdr3_nt: TGTGCCAGCTCACCCGTGTACTCCTACGAGCAGTACTTC

d_call: -
clone_size: many
j_call: TRBJ2-6
v_call: TRBV29-1
cdr3_aa: CSVVRPGANVLTF
cdr3_nt: TGCAGCGTTGTAAGACCTGGGGCCAACGTCCTGACTTTC

d_call: -
clone_size: -
j_call: TRBJ1-2
v_call: TRBV20-1
cdr3_aa: CSARAGTQLNYGYTF
cdr3_nt: TGCAGTGCTAGAGCCGGGACACAACTTAACTATGGCTACACCTTC

d_call: -
clone_size: few
j_call: TRBJ2-3
v_call: TRBV5-1
cdr3_aa: CASSLGRFRDTQYF
cdr3_nt: TGCGCCAGCAGCCTGGGACGATTTCGGGATACGCAGTATTTT

d_call: TRBD2
clone_size: -
j_call: TRBJ2-7
v_call: TRBV25-1
cdr3_aa: CASLGGGLGPYEQYF
cdr3_nt: TGTGCCAGCCTGGGGGGGGGTTTAGGGCCCTACGAGCAGTACTTC